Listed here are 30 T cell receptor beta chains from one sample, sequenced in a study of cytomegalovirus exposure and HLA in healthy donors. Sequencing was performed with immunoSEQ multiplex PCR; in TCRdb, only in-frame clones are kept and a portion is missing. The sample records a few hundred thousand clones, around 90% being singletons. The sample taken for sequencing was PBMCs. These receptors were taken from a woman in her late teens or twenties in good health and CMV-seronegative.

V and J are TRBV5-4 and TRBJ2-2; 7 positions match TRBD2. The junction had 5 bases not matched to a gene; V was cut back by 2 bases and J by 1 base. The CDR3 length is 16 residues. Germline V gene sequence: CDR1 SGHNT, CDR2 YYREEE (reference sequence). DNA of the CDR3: TGTGCCAGCAGCTTCCTAGCGGTAGTGAACACCGGGGAGCTGTTTTTT. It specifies CASSFLAVVNTGELFF.

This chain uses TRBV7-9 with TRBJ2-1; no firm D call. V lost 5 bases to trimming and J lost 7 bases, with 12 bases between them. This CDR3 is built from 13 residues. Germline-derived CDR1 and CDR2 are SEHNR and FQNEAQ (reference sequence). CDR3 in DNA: TGTGCCAGCAGCCCTCCTGACTTGAATGAGCAGTTCTTC. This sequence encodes CASSPPDLNEQFF.

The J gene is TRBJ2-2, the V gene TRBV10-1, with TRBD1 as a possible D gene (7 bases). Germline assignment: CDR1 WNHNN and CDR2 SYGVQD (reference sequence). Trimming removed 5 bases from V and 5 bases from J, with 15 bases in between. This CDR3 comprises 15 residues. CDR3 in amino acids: CASSLRQGGTGELFF. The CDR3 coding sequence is TGCGCCAGCAGTCTTAGACAGGGAGGTACCGGGGAGCTGTTTTTT.

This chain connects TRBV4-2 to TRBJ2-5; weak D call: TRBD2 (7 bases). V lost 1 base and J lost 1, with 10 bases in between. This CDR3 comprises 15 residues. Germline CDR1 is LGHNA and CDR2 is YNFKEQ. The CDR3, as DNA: TGTGCCAGCAGCCAAGTTCGGGGGGCCCAAGAGACCCAGTACTTC. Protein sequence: CASSQVRGAQETQYF.

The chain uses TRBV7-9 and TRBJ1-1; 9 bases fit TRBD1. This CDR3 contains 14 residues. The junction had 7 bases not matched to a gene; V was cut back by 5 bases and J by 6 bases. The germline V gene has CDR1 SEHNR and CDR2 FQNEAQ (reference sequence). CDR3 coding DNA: TGTGCCAGCAGCCCCTCACAGGGGGCGTCTGAAGCTTTCTTT. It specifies CASSPSQGASEAFF.

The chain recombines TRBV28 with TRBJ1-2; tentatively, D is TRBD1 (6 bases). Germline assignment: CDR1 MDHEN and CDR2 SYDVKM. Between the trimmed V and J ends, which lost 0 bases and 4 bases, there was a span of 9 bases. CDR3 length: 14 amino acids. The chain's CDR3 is CASSLWARGYGYTF. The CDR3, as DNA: TGTGCCAGCAGTTTATGGGCCAGGGGCTATGGCTACACCTTC.

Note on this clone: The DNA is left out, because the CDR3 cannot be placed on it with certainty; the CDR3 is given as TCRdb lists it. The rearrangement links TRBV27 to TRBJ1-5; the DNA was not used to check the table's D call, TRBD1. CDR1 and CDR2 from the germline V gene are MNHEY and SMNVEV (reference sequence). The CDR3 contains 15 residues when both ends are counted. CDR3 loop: CASSILGLSNQPQHF.

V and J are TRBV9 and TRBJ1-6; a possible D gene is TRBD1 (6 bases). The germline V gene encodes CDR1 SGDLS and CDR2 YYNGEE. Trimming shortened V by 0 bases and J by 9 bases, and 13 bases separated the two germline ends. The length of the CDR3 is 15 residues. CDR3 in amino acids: CASSVGVTGSSPLHF. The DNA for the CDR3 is TGTGCCAGCAGCGTAGGGGTAACAGGGAGTTCACCCCTCCACTTT.

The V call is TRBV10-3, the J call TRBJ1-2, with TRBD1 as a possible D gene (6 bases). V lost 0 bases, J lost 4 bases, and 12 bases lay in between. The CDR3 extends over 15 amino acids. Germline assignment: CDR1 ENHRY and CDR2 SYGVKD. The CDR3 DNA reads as TGTGCCATCAGTGAGTCTGGCAGGGGATCCTATGGCTACACCTTC. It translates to CAISESGRGSYGYTF.

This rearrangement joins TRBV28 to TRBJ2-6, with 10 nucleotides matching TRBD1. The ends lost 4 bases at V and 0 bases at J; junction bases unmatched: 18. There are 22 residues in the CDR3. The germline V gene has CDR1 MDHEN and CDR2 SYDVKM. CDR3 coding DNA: TGTGCCAGCAGTTATATCTTGGGGGGACAGGGGCCAATCCCCTCTGGGGCCAACGTCCTGACTTTC. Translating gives CASSYILGGQGPIPSGANVLTF.

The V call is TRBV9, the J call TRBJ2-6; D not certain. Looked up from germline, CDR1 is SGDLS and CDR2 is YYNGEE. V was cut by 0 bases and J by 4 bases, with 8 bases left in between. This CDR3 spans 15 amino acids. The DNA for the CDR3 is TGTGCCAGCAGCGTAGCCCCCCTGGGGGCCAACGTCCTGACTTTC. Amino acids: CASSVAPLGANVLTF.

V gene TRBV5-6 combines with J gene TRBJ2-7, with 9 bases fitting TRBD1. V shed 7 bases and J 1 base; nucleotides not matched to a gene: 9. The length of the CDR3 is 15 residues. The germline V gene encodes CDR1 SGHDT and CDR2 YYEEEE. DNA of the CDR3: TGTGCCAGCTCTCCGGGACAGGGAAAATCCTACGAGCAGTACTTC. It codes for CASSPGQGKSYEQYF.

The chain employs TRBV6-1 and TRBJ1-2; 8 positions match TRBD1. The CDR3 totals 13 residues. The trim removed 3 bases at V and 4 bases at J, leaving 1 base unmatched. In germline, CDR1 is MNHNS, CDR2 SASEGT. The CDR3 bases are TGTGCCAGCAGTGACGGACAGGGCTATGGCTACACCTTC. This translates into CASSDGQGYGYTF.

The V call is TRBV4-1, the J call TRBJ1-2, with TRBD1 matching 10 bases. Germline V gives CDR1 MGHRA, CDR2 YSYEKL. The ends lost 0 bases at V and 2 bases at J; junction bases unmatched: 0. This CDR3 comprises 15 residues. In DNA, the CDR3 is TGCGCCAGCAGCCAAGAGACAGGGGGCAACTATGGCTACACCTTC. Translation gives CASSQETGGNYGYTF.

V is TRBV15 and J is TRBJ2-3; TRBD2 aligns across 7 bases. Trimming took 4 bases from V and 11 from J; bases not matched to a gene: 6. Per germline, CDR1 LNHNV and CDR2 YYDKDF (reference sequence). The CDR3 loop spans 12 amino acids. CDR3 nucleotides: TGTGCCACCAGCACCTGGGGGGGGGAGCAGTATTTT. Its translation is CATSTWGGEQYF.

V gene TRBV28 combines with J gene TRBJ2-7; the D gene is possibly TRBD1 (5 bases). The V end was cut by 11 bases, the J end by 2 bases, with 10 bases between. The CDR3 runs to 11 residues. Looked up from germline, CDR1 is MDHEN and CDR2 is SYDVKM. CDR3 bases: TGTGCCGCAGGGCCGACCTACGAGCAGTACTTC. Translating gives CAAGPTYEQYF.

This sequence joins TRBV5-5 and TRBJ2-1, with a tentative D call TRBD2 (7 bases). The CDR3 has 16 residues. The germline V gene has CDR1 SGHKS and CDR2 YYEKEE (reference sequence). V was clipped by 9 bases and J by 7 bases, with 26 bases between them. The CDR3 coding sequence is TGTGCCACCCAGGGGCCCGGGGAGGGATATAGTAATGAGCAGTTCTTC. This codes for CATQGPGEGYSNEQFF.

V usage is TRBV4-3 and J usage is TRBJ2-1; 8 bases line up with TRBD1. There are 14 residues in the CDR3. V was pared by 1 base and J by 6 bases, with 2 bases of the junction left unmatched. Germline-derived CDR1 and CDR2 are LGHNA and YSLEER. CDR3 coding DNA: TGCGCCAGCAGCCAAGTCGACAGGGGCAATGAGCAGTTCTTC. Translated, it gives CASSQVDRGNEQFF.

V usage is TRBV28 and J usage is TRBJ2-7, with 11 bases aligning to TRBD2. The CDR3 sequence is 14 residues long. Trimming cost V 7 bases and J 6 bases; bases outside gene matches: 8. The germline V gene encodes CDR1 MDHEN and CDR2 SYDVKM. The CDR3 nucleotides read TGTGCCAGCAAACTTAGCGGGGGGGCCGGCGAGCAGTACTTC. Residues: CASKLSGGAGEQYF.

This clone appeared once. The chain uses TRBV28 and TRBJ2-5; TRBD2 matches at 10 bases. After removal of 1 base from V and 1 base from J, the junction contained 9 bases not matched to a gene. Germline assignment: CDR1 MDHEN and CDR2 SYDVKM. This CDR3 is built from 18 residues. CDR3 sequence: CASSLYPLSGGAQETQYF. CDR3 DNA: TGTGCCAGCAGTTTATACCCCCTGAGCGGGGGGGCCCAAGAGACCCAGTACTTC.

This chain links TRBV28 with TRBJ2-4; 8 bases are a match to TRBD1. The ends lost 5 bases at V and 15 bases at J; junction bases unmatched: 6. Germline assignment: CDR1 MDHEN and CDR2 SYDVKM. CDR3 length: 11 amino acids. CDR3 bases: TGTGCCAGCAGTCTCCAGGACAGGGTGTACTTC. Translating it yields CASSLQDRVYF.

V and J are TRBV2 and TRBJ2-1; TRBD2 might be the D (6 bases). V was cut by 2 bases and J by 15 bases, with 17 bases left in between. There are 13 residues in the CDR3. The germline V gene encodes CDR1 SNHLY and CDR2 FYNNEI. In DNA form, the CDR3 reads TGTGCCAGCAGTGAAATTAGCCCCGGGACTTGGTTCTTC. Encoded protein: CASSEISPGTWFF.

CDR3 residues: CASSYSGHRNEKLFF. The CDR3 nucleotides read TGTGCCAGCAGTTACTCCGGACACCGTAATGAAAAACTGTTTTTT. The V and J genes are TRBV6-5 and TRBJ1-4; D is possibly TRBD1 (5 bases). The CDR3 runs 15 residues. CDR1 and CDR2 from the germline V gene are MNHEY and SVGAGI. V lost 0 bases to trimming and J lost 4 bases, with 9 bases between them.

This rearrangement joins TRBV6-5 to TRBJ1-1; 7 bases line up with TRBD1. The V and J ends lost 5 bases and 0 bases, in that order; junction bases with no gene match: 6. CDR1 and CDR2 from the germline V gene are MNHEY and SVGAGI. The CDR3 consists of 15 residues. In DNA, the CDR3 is TGTGCCAGCAGTAAATCGGGACAGATGAACACTGAAGCTTTCTTT. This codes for CASSKSGQMNTEAFF.

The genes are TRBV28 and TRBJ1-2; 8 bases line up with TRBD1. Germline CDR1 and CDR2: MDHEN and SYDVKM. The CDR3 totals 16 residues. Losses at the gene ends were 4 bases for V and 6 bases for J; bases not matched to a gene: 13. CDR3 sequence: CASSYLLGRGLNGYTF. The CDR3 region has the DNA TGTGCCAGCAGTTATTTGTTGGGCAGGGGGCTTAATGGCTACACCTTC.

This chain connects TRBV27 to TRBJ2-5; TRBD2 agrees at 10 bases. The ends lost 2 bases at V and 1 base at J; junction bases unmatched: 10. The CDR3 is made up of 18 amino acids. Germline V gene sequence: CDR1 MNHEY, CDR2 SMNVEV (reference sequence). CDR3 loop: CASSLVGASGGIQETQYF. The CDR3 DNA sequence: TGTGCCAGCAGTTTAGTAGGGGCTAGCGGGGGCATCCAAGAGACCCAGTACTTC.

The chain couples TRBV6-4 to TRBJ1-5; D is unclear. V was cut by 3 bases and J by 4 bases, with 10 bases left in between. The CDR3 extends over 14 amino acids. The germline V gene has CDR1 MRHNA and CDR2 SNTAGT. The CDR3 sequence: CASSEMPGNQPQHF. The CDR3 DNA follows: TGTGCCAGCAGTGAAATGCCCGGGAATCAGCCCCAGCATTTT.

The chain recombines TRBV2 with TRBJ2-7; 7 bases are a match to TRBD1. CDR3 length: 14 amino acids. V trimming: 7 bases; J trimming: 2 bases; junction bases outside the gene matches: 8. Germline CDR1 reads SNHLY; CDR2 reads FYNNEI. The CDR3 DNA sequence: TGTGCCAGCACCCCGGGACAGATACCCTACGAGCAGTACTTC. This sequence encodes CASTPGQIPYEQYF.

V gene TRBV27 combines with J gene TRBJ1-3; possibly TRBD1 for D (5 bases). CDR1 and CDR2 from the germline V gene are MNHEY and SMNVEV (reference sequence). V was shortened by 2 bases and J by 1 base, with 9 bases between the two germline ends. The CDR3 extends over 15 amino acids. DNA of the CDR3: TGTGCCAGCAGTTTACGCGGGACTTCTGGAAACACCATATATTTT. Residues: CASSLRGTSGNTIYF.

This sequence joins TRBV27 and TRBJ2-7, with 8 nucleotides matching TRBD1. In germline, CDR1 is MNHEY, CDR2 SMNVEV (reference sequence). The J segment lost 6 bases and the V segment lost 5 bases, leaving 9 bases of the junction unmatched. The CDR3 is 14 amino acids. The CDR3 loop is CASSTGGKWGEQYF. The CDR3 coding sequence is TGTGCCAGCAGTACAGGGGGGAAATGGGGCGAGCAGTACTTC.